The clone carrying this TCR beta chain was detected only once. Repertoires were generated with immunoSEQ multiplex PCR, while TCRdb's copy carries only in-frame clones and drops some. The sample records about 220,000 clones, 88% being singletons. V gave up 4 bases and J gave up 7 bases; unmatched junction bases: 8. This CDR3 spans 14 amino acids. Germline values: CDR1 KGHDR, CDR2 SFDVKD. The source of the sample is a study of blood T cell repertoires in COVID-19. Background on the study: COVID-19 samples collected from the United States, Italy and Spain covered acute and convalescent phases. T cells, B-cell-depleted T cells, or PBMCs provided the cDNA or gDNA that served as material.

Two negative PCRs, clearance, or symptom resolution were required of recovered Cohort 3 donors. The chain employs TRBV24-1 and TRBJ2-7; 8 bases fit TRBD1. Sequencing input: PBMCs or T cells enriched from blood (not recorded which). This TCR came from a woman aged 30 to 39 who had recovered from COVID-19. The CDR3, as DNA: TGTGCCACCAGTGACGATGACAGGGGTCGGGAGCAGTACTTC. Translating gives CATSDDDRGREQYF.